Detailed here is one TCR beta chain. Primed by a sample-barcoded 5' primer and a J-beta primer mix, a second PCR proceeded for roughly 6 to 12 cycles. TCRdb reprocessed the 5' RACE reads with MiXCR, giving one entry per CDR3 protein. The data show about 780,000 distinct CDR3 sequences, 25% to 30% seen once. CDR1 is SQVTM and CDR2 is ANQGSEA in the germline V gene. V was cut by 5 bases and J by 8 bases, with 9 bases left in between. The CDR3 length is 11 residues. The data were obtained in a study of blood T cells in healthy people across ages. These data were likewise used in another study, on T cells of mothers and their children.

The sample taken for sequencing was blood. The V call is TRBV29-1, the J call TRBJ2-2; TRBD2 might be the D (5 bases). This clonotype was sampled from a boy between 5 and 17 years old in good health. The CDR3, as DNA: TGCAGCGTTTCCACGGGAGGGGAGCTGTTTTTT. Protein sequence: CSVSTGGELFF.